These 6 T cell receptor beta chains share one sample of origin, sequenced in a study of T cell changes during pregnancy in multiple sclerosis. Assay: immunoSEQ multiplex PCR; the TCRdb copy retains only in-frame clones and omits some. This sample has just under 100,000 clones, with 85% to 95% found just once. Sequenced material: peripheral blood, taken after pregnancy. All receptors come from a female donor with multiple sclerosis, enrolled in a pregnancy study.

The chain is built from TRBV28 and TRBJ2-7; 10 bases agree with TRBD2. Germline trimming cut 6 bases from V and 5 bases from J; bases unmatched to any gene: 10. CDR3 length: 15 amino acids. Germline V gene lookup returns CDR1 MDHEN and CDR2 SYDVKM. The CDR3 bases are TGTGCCAGCAGGACTCAAGCGGGAGGGGTGCACGAGCAGTACTTC. This sequence encodes CASRTQAGGVHEQYF. The full variable domain, with the rest looked up from reference TRBV28 and TRBJ2-7, is DVKVTQSSRYLVKRTGEKVFLECVQDMDHENMFWYRQDPGLGLRLIYFSYDVKMKEKGDIPEGYSVSREKKERFSLILESASTNQTSMYLCASRTQAGGVHEQYFGPGTRLTVT.

This clone was seen once. The chain joins TRBV5-1 to TRBJ2-7; TRBD1 is a possible D gene (5 bases). The CDR3 length is 14 residues. V was clipped by 3 bases and J by 0 bases, with 10 bases between them. Looked up from germline, CDR1 is SGHRS and CDR2 is YFSETQ. CDR3 in DNA: TGCGCCAGCAGCTACGTGGACACCTCCTACGAGCAGTACTTC. Residues: CASSYVDTSYEQYF.

This clone has only one observation. This chain links TRBV11-2 with TRBJ2-1; the match to TRBD1 covers 9 bases. After removal of 1 base from V and 1 base from J, the junction contained 8 bases not matched to a gene. From germline, CDR1 is SGHAT and CDR2 FQNNGV. The CDR3 is 18 residues long. DNA of the CDR3: TGTGCCAGCAGCTTAGTGCCCACAGGGGGCGTTTCCTACAATGAGCAGTTCTTC. Encoded protein: CASSLVPTGGVSYNEQFF.

V is TRBV19 and J is TRBJ2-3; D remains unclear. Trimming left V 3 bases short and J 0 bases short, with 7 bases between. The CDR3 loop spans 14 amino acids. The germline V gene encodes CDR1 LNHDA and CDR2 SQIVND (reference sequence). This chain's CDR3 is CASSIFSSTDTQYF. The CDR3, as DNA: TGTGCCAGTAGTATCTTTTCTAGCACAGATACGCAGTATTTT.

The chain has TRBV7-2 and TRBJ2-2; D may be TRBD2 (5 bases). The CDR3 sequence is 14 residues long. V shed 1 base and J shed 5 bases, with 8 bases lying between them. Per germline, CDR1 SGHTA and CDR2 FQGNSA. In nucleotides, the CDR3 is TGTGCCAGCAGCTTAGGGAGGAGGACCGGGGAGCTGTTTTTT. It is translated as CASSLGRRTGELFF.

The chain couples TRBV9 to TRBJ2-7; D remains unclear. Trimming left V 3 bases short and J 1 base short, with 8 bases between. The CDR3 totals 13 residues. Germline V gene sequence: CDR1 SGDLS, CDR2 YYNGEE. Here the CDR3 DNA reads TGTGCCAGCAGCGCTCTAGATTCCTACGAGCAGTACTTC. Protein product: CASSALDSYEQYF.